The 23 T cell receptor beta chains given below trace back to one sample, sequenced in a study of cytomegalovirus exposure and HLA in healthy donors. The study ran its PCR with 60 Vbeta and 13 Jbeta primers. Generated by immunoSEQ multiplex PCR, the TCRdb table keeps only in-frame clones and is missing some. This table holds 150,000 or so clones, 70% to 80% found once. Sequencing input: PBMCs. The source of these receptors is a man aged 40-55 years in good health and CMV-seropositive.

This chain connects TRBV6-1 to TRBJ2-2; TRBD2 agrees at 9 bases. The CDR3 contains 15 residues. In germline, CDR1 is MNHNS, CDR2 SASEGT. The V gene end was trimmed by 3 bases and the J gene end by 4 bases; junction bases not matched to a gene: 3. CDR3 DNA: TGTGCCAGCAGTGAGTATAGCGGGAGCACCGGGGAGCTGTTTTTT. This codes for CASSEYSGSTGELFF.

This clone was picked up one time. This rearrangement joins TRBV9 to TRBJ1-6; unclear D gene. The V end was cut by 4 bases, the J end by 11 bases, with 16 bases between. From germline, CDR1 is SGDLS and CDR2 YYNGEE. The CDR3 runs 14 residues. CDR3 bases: TGTGCCAGCAGCCCTACAGTTGTTATGCCACCCCTCCACTTT. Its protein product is CASSPTVVMPPLHF.

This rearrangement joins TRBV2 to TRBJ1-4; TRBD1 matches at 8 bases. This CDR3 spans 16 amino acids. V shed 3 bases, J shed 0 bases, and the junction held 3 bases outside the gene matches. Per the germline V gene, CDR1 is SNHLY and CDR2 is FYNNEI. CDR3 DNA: TGTGCCAGCAGTGAGCAGGGGGCTGCAACTAATGAAAAACTGTTTTTT. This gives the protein CASSEQGAATNEKLFF.

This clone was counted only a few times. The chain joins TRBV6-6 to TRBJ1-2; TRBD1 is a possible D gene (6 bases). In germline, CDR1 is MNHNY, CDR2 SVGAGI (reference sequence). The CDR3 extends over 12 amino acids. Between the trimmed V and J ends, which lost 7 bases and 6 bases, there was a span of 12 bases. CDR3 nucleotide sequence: TGTGCCAGCAAAAGGACAGACGATGGCTACACCTTC. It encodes CASKRTDDGYTF.

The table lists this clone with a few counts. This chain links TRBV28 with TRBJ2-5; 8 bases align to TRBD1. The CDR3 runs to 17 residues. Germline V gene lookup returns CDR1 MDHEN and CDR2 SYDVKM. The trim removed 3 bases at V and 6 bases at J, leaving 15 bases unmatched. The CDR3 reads CASSFPRGRTGIQTQYF. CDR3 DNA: TGTGCCAGCAGTTTCCCTCGTGGACGGACAGGGATCCAGACCCAGTACTTC. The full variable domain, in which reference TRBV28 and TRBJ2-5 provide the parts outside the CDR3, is DVKVTQSSRYLVKRTGEKVFLECVQDMDHENMFWYRQDPGLGLRLIYFSYDVKMKEKGDIPEGYSVSREKKERFSLILESASTNQTSMYLCASSFPRGRTGIQTQYFGPGTRLLVL.

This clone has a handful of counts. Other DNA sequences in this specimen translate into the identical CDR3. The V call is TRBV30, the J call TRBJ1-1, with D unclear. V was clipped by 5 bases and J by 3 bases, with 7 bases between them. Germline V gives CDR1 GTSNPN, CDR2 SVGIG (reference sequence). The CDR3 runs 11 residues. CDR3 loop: CAWGDYTEAFF. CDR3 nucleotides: TGTGCCTGGGGCGACTACACTGAAGCTTTCTTT.

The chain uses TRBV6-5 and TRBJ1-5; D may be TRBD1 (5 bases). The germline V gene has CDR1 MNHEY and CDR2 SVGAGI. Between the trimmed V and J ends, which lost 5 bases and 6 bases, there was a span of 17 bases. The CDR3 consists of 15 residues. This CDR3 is CASSRVVGGGQPQHF. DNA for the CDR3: TGTGCCAGCAGTAGAGTTGTGGGGGGGGGTCAGCCCCAGCATTTT.

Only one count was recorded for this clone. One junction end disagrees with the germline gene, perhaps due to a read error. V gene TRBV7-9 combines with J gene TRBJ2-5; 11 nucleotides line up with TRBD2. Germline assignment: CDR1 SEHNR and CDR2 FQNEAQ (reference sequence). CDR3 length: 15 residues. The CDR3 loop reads CASSVAGGPGETQYF. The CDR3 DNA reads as TGTGCCAGCAGCGTAGCGGGAGGGCCAGGGGAGACCCAGTACTTC.

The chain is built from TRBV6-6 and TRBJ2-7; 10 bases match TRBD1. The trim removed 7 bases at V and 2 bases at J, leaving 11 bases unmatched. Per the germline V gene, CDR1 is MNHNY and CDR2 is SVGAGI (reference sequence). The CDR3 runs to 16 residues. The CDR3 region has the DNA TGTGCCAGCACCAACAGGGGGACAGGGGATCCCTACGAGCAGTACTTC. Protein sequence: CASTNRGTGDPYEQYF.

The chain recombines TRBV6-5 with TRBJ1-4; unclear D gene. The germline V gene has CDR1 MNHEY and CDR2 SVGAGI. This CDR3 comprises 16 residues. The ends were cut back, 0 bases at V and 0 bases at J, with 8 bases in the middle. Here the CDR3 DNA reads TGTGCCAGCAGTTACTCGAAGCTCGCAACTAATGAAAAACTGTTTTTT. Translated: CASSYSKLATNEKLFF.

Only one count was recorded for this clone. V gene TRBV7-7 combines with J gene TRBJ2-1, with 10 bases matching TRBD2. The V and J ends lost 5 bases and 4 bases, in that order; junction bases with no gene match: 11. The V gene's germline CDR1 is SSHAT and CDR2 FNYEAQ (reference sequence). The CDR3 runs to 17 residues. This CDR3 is CASSERCLAGAYNEQFF. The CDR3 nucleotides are TGTGCCAGCAGCGAAAGGTGCCTAGCGGGGGCGTACAATGAGCAGTTCTTC.

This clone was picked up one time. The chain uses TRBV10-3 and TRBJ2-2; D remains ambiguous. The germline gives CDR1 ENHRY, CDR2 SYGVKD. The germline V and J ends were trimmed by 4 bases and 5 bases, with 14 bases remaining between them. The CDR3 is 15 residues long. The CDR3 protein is CAISGQSRGTGELFF. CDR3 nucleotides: TGTGCCATCAGTGGGCAATCCAGAGGTACCGGGGAGCTGTTTTTT.

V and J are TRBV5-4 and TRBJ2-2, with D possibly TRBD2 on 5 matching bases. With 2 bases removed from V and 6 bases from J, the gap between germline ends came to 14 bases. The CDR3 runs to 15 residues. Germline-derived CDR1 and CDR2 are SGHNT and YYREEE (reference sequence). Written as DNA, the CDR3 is TGTGCCAGCAGCTTAAAAGCGGCCGGTCCCGGGGAGCTGTTTTTT. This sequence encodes CASSLKAAGPGELFF.

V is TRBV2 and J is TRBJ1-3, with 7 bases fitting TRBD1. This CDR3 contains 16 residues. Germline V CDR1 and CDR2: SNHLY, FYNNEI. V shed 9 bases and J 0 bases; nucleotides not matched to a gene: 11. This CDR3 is CASLGDRLHSGNTIYF. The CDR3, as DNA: TGTGCCAGTCTGGGGGACAGACTTCACTCTGGAAACACCATATATTTT.

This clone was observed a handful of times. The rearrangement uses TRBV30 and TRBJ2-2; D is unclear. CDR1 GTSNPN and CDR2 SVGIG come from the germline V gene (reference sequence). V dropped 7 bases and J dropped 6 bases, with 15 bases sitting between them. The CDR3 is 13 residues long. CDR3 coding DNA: TGTGCCTCCTCCCCTGTGATAGCCGGGGAGCTGTTTTTT. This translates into CASSPVIAGELFF. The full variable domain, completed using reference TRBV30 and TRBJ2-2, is SQTIHQWPATLVQPVGSPLSLECTVEGTSNPNLYWYRQAAGRGLQLLFYSVGIGQISSEVPQNLSASRPQDRQFILSSKKLLLSDSGFYLCASSPVIAGELFFGEGSRLTVL.

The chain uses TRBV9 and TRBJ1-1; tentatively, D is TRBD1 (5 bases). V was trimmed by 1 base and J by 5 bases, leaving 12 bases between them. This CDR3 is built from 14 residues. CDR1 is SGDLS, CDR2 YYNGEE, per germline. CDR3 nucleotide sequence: TGTGCCAGCAGCGTACAGGGAAGTGGGACTGAAGCTTTCTTT. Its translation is CASSVQGSGTEAFF.

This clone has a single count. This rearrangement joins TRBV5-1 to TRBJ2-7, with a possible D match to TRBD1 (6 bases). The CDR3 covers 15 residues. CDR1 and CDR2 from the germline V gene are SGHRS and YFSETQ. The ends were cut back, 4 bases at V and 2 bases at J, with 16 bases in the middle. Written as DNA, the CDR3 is TGCGCCAGCAGCGGGGGCGCCGGAGGCACCTACGAGCAGTACTTC. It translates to CASSGGAGGTYEQYF.

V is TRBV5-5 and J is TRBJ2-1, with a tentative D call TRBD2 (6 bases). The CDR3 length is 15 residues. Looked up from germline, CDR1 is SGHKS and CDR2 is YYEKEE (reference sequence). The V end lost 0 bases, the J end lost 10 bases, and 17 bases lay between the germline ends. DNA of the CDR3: TGTGCCAGCAGCTTGGCCGCGGAGGGACGGGAGGAGCAGTTCTTC. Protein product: CASSLAAEGREEQFF.

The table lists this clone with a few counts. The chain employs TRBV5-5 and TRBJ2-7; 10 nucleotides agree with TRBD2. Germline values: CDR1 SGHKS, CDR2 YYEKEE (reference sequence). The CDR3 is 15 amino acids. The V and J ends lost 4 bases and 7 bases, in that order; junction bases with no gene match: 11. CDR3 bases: TGTGCCAGCAGCCTGCAGGCTAGCGGGAGACGGGAGCAGTACTTC. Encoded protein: CASSLQASGRREQYF.

CDR3 sequence (DNA): TGCAGCGTTGAGTGTAGGACAGGGTGTGATGGCTACACCTTC. Translated: CSVECRTGCDGYTF. This chain links TRBV29-1 with TRBJ1-2; 8 bases are a match to TRBD1. Germline V gives CDR1 SQVTM, CDR2 ANQGSEA. Trimming at V came to 3 bases and at J to 6 bases, leaving 9 bases not matched to a gene. The CDR3 totals 14 residues. The full variable domain, completed using reference TRBV29-1 and TRBJ1-2, is SAVISQKPSRDICQRGTSLTIQCQVDSQVTMMFWYRQQPGQSLTLIATANQGSEATYESGFVIDKFPISRPNLTFSTLTVSNMSPEDSSIYLCSVECRTGCDGYTFGSGTRLTVV.

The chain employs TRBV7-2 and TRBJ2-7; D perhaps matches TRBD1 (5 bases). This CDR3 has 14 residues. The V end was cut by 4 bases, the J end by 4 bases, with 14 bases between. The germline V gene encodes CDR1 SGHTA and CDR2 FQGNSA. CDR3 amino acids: CASSSQSPGYEQYF. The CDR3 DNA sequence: TGTGCCAGCAGCTCCCAATCCCCAGGGTACGAGCAGTACTTC.

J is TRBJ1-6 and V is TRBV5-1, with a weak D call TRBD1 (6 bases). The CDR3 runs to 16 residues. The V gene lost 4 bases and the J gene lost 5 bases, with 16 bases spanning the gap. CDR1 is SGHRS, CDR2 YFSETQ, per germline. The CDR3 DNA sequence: TGCGCCAGCAGCCGATCCGGACAGTCCCATAATTCACCCCTCCACTTT. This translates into CASSRSGQSHNSPLHF.

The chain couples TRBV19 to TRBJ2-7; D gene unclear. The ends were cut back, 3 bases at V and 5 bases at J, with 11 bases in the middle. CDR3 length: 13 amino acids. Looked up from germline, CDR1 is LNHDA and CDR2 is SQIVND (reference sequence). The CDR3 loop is CASSIMVGDEQYF. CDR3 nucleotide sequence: TGTGCCAGTAGTATTATGGTCGGAGACGAGCAGTACTTC.